This TCR beta chain stems from a study of shared clonotypes between healthy human individuals. Turning to the study itself: The donor group consisted of two women and three men, aged 18 to 49. Study-level points and caveats: Naive subsets typically showed greater estimated richness than memory subsets. In the sorted subsets, rarefaction showed sequencing was incomplete despite large depth.

Naive CD4+ cells were CD45RA-selected; the remaining cells were memory. Libraries were prepared by immunoSEQ multiplex PCR; TCRdb keeps only in-frame clonotypes and omits some of them. The data hold around 1,000,000 clones, with roughly 77% observed a single time. The germline V gene has CDR1 LGHNA and CDR2 YSLEER. V gave up 0 bases and J gave up 1 base, with 9 bases separating them. CDR3 length: 15 amino acids. Of note for this clone: Its matching antigen is unknown.

This receptor was obtained from a man in his late teens or twenties in good health. Some clones in this sample may be carry-over from other donors' samples. V and J are TRBV4-3 and TRBJ1-1; D might be TRBD1 (5 bases). The sample consisted of memory CD4+ T cells from PBMCs. The subset was: CD45RA-negative fraction. The CDR3: CASSQDGGRNTEAFF. The CDR3 DNA follows: TGCGCCAGCAGCCAAGACGGGGGTCGGAACACTGAAGCTTTCTTT.